A selection of T cell receptor beta chains follows, all from one sample in a study of cytomegalovirus exposure and HLA in healthy donors. Clones were read by immunoSEQ multiplex PCR, and TCRdb kept only the in-frame ones, dropping some. The data hold about 93,000 clones, with around 84% observed a single time. The sample taken for sequencing was PBMCs. The receptors here all came from a woman aged 40 to 50 in good health and CMV-seronegative. Both conserved end residues are part of each CDR3. D genes are given only for firm matches. Only part of the rows carry a size: once, few, many, or a class if the clone is expanded.

len: 15; d_gene: -; j_gene: TRBJ1-1; abundance: -; v_gene: TRBV19; CDR3aa: CASSIRGQVNTEAFF; CDR3nt: TGTGCCAGTAGTATACGGGGACAAGTGAACACTGAAGCTTTCTTT
len: 17; d_gene: TRBD1; j_gene: TRBJ1-3; abundance: -; v_gene: TRBV28; CDR3aa: CATTLSGQALSGNTIYF; CDR3nt: TGTGCCACCACCCTATCGGGACAGGCGCTCTCTGGAAACACCATATATTTT
len: 13; d_gene: -; j_gene: TRBJ1-5; abundance: -; v_gene: TRBV6-5; CDR3aa: CASQRGPGQPQHF; CDR3nt: TGTGCCAGCCAGCGGGGACCGGGACAGCCCCAGCATTTT
len: 14; d_gene: TRBD1; j_gene: TRBJ1-1; abundance: once; v_gene: TRBV28; CDR3aa: CASSIDRGSAEAFF; CDR3nt: TGTGCCAGCAGTATCGACAGGGGGTCCGCTGAAGCTTTCTTT
len: 12; d_gene: -; j_gene: TRBJ2-1; abundance: -; v_gene: TRBV6-1; CDR3aa: CASSTRGYEQFF; CDR3nt: TGTGCCAGCAGCACAAGGGGATATGAGCAGTTCTTC
len: 15; d_gene: -; j_gene: TRBJ1-5; abundance: once; v_gene: TRBV28; CDR3aa: CASSLGRARDQPQHF; CDR3nt: TGTGCCAGCAGTTTAGGCAGGGCCAGAGACCAGCCCCAGCATTTT
len: 14; d_gene: -; j_gene: TRBJ2-1; abundance: -; v_gene: TRBV2; CDR3aa: CASRTSPGGDEQFF; CDR3nt: TGTGCCAGCAGGACTAGTCCCGGCGGGGATGAGCAGTTCTTC
len: 13; d_gene: -; j_gene: TRBJ1-2; abundance: -; v_gene: TRBV6-4; CDR3aa: CASGQLRRDGYTF; CDR3nt: TGTGCCAGCGGTCAACTCAGACGGGATGGCTACACCTTC
len: 12; d_gene: -; j_gene: TRBJ2-2; abundance: once; v_gene: TRBV29-1; CDR3aa: CSVEPRTGELFF; CDR3nt: TGCAGCGTTGAGCCTAGGACCGGGGAGCTGTTTTTT
len: 13; d_gene: -; j_gene: TRBJ2-5; abundance: once; v_gene: TRBV7-3; CDR3aa: CASSFGLGETQYF; CDR3nt: TGTGCCAGCAGCTTCGGTCTCGGAGAGACCCAGTACTTC
len: 13; d_gene: TRBD1; j_gene: TRBJ2-7; abundance: once; v_gene: TRBV6-5; CDR3aa: CASMGQTIYEQYF; CDR3nt: TGTGCCAGCATGGGACAGACTATCTACGAGCAGTACTTC
len: 16; d_gene: -; j_gene: TRBJ2-7; abundance: -; v_gene: TRBV13; CDR3aa: CASSPLGAEAPTTQYF; CDR3nt: TGTGCCAGCAGCCCCCTCGGAGCGGAAGCACCTACGACGCAGTACTTC
len: 13; d_gene: -; j_gene: TRBJ2-7; abundance: -; v_gene: TRBV29-1; CDR3aa: CSVVRQLPYEQYF; CDR3nt: TGCAGCGTTGTCCGACAGCTACCGTACGAGCAGTACTTC
len: 16; d_gene: -; j_gene: TRBJ1-5; abundance: -; v_gene: TRBV23-1; CDR3aa: CASSQERDGSNQPQHF; CDR3nt: TGCGCCAGCAGTCAGGAGAGGGATGGGAGCAATCAGCCCCAGCATTTT
len: 13; d_gene: TRBD1; j_gene: TRBJ2-7; abundance: medium-sized; v_gene: TRBV7-2; CDR3aa: CASSRTQQGEQYF; CDR3nt: TGTGCCAGCAGCCGGACCCAACAGGGGGAGCAGTACTTC
len: 15; d_gene: -; j_gene: TRBJ2-5; abundance: -; v_gene: TRBV7-9; CDR3aa: CASSRFSGTEETQYF; CDR3nt: TGTGCCAGCAGCCGATTTAGCGGAACGGAAGAGACCCAGTACTTC
len: 15; d_gene: -; j_gene: TRBJ1-2; abundance: -; v_gene: TRBV19; CDR3aa: CASSIGTLAKAGYTF; CDR3nt: TGTGCCAGTAGTATAGGGACGCTAGCCAAGGCGGGCTACACCTTC
len: 13; d_gene: -; j_gene: TRBJ1-4; abundance: -; v_gene: TRBV5-5; CDR3aa: CASRLRGYGKLFF; CDR3nt: TGTGCCAGCAGGCTCAGAGGGTACGGAAAACTGTTTTTT
len: 14; d_gene: -; j_gene: TRBJ1-2; abundance: -; v_gene: TRBV6-5; CDR3aa: CASSYSGGGYGYTF; CDR3nt: TGTGCCAGCAGTTACTCGGGCGGGGGCTATGGCTACACCTTC
len: 16; d_gene: -; j_gene: TRBJ2-7; abundance: few; v_gene: TRBV6-1; CDR3aa: CASSEVSTGVGNEQYF; CDR3nt: TGTGCCAGCAGTGAAGTATCCACAGGAGTTGGGAACGAGCAGTACTTC
len: 14; d_gene: -; j_gene: TRBJ1-1; abundance: -; v_gene: TRBV5-1; CDR3aa: CASSLTPPNTEAFF; CDR3nt: TGCGCCAGCAGCTTGACACCCCCGAACACTGAAGCTTTCTTT
len: 11; d_gene: -; j_gene: TRBJ2-7; abundance: few; v_gene: TRBV10-1; CDR3aa: CASSVRGNRYF; CDR3nt: TGCGCCAGCAGTGTAAGGGGGAACCGGTACTTC
len: 14; d_gene: -; j_gene: TRBJ2-7; abundance: -; v_gene: TRBV5-4; CDR3aa: CASSKSGSRGEQYF; CDR3nt: TGTGCCAGCAGCAAATCCGGGAGTCGGGGCGAGCAGTACTTC
len: 13; d_gene: -; j_gene: TRBJ1-1; abundance: -; v_gene: TRBV18; CDR3aa: CASSKGTRTEAFF; CDR3nt: TGTGCCAGCTCGAAAGGGACAAGGACTGAAGCTTTCTTT
len: 11; d_gene: -; j_gene: TRBJ2-1; abundance: -; v_gene: TRBV7-9; CDR3aa: CASEQGYEQFF; CDR3nt: TGTGCCAGCGAACAGGGCTATGAGCAGTTCTTC
len: 16; d_gene: TRBD2; j_gene: TRBJ2-7; abundance: -; v_gene: TRBV4-1; CDR3aa: CASSRSGLAETYEQYF; CDR3nt: TGCGCCAGCAGCCGGTCGGGACTAGCGGAGACCTACGAGCAGTACTTC
len: 17; d_gene: TRBD1; j_gene: TRBJ2-7; abundance: -; v_gene: TRBV18; CDR3aa: CASSLIHGQGPSYEQYF; CDR3nt: TGTGCCAGCTCACTCATCCACGGACAGGGCCCCTCTTACGAGCAGTACTTC
len: 17; d_gene: TRBD2; j_gene: TRBJ2-1; abundance: -; v_gene: TRBV4-3; CDR3aa: CASSQDPGLAVGNEQFF; CDR3nt: TGCGCCAGCAGCCAAGATCCGGGACTAGCGGTGGGCAATGAGCAGTTCTTC
len: 17; d_gene: -; j_gene: TRBJ2-5; abundance: -; v_gene: TRBV5-1; CDR3aa: CASSLIGSARGQETQYF; CDR3nt: TGCGCCAGCAGCCTGATAGGGTCGGCTCGCGGGCAAGAGACCCAGTACTTC
len: 14; d_gene: -; j_gene: TRBJ2-1; abundance: -; v_gene: TRBV7-9; CDR3aa: CASSPSGSYNEQFF; CDR3nt: TGTGCCAGCAGCCCCTCGGGATCCTACAATGAGCAGTTCTTC
len: 14; d_gene: -; j_gene: TRBJ1-2; abundance: -; v_gene: TRBV6-5; CDR3aa: CASSYRGGQYGYTF; CDR3nt: TGTGCCAGCAGTTACCGCGGGGGTCAATATGGCTACACCTTC
len: 14; d_gene: TRBD1; j_gene: TRBJ2-7; abundance: -; v_gene: TRBV28; CDR3aa: CASGEQGARYEQYF; CDR3nt: TGTGCCAGCGGAGAACAGGGGGCGCGGTACGAGCAGTACTTC
len: 14; d_gene: -; j_gene: TRBJ2-5; abundance: -; v_gene: TRBV9; CDR3aa: CASTQGGFGETQYF; CDR3nt: TGTGCCAGCACCCAGGGGGGTTTCGGAGAGACCCAGTACTTC
len: 15; d_gene: TRBD1; j_gene: TRBJ2-1; abundance: -; v_gene: TRBV5-6; CDR3aa: CASSLTRGPHNEQFF; CDR3nt: TGTGCCAGCAGCTTGACCAGGGGGCCCCACAATGAGCAGTTCTTC
len: 18; d_gene: TRBD1; j_gene: TRBJ1-1; abundance: -; v_gene: TRBV5-1; CDR3aa: CASSSSPGTGGGNTEAFF; CDR3nt: TGCGCCAGCAGCTCATCCCCCGGGACAGGGGGTGGGAACACTGAAGCTTTCTTT
len: 16; d_gene: -; j_gene: TRBJ1-4; abundance: -; v_gene: TRBV9; CDR3aa: CASSVEAGWYAHKLFF; CDR3nt: TGTGCCAGCAGCGTAGAGGCAGGGTGGTATGCTCACAAACTGTTTTTT
len: 14; d_gene: -; j_gene: TRBJ2-2; abundance: -; v_gene: TRBV19; CDR3aa: CASISRRNTGELFF; CDR3nt: TGTGCCAGTATTTCCAGGCGAAACACCGGGGAGCTGTTTTTT
len: 15; d_gene: -; j_gene: TRBJ1-1; abundance: few; v_gene: TRBV7-9; CDR3aa: CASSPTTGGPTEAFF; CDR3nt: TGTGCCAGCAGCCCGACCACGGGGGGGCCCACTGAAGCTTTCTTT
len: 20; d_gene: TRBD1; j_gene: TRBJ2-5; abundance: -; v_gene: TRBV29-1; CDR3aa: CSACRYAGTGSLSGQETQYF; CDR3nt: TGCAGCGCGTGTAGGTATGCCGGGACAGGGTCCTTGAGTGGCCAAGAGACCCAGTACTTC
len: 14; d_gene: -; j_gene: TRBJ1-1; abundance: few; v_gene: TRBV5-1; CDR3aa: CASSGRGMNTEAFF; CDR3nt: TGCGCCAGCAGCGGTAGGGGGATGAACACTGAAGCTTTCTTT
len: 15; d_gene: TRBD2; j_gene: TRBJ2-5; abundance: -; v_gene: TRBV9; CDR3aa: CASSVDSGLARTQYF; CDR3nt: TGTGCCAGCAGCGTAGATTCCGGACTAGCTAGGACCCAGTACTTC
len: 17; d_gene: -; j_gene: TRBJ2-3; abundance: -; v_gene: TRBV29-1; CDR3aa: CSVEAWGGGVGGDTQYF; CDR3nt: TGCAGCGTTGAAGCGTGGGGAGGGGGAGTTGGAGGGGATACGCAGTATTTT
len: 14; d_gene: -; j_gene: TRBJ2-1; abundance: -; v_gene: TRBV27; CDR3aa: CASTPQRGYNEQFF; CDR3nt: TGTGCCAGCACCCCCCAAAGGGGATACAATGAGCAGTTCTTC
len: 17; d_gene: TRBD2; j_gene: TRBJ2-2; abundance: -; v_gene: TRBV7-9; CDR3aa: CASSLPVGTRATGELFF; CDR3nt: TGTGCCAGCAGCCTCCCGGTGGGGACTAGGGCCACCGGGGAGCTGTTTTTT
len: 15; d_gene: -; j_gene: TRBJ2-2; abundance: -; v_gene: TRBV7-2; CDR3aa: CASSLVAAGTGELFF; CDR3nt: TGTGCCAGCAGCTTAGTAGCGGCGGGGACCGGGGAGCTGTTTTTT
len: 11; d_gene: -; j_gene: TRBJ2-5; abundance: -; v_gene: TRBV21-1; CDR3aa: CASSGGRTQYF; CDR3nt: TGTGCCAGCAGTGGAGGGAGGACCCAGTACTTC